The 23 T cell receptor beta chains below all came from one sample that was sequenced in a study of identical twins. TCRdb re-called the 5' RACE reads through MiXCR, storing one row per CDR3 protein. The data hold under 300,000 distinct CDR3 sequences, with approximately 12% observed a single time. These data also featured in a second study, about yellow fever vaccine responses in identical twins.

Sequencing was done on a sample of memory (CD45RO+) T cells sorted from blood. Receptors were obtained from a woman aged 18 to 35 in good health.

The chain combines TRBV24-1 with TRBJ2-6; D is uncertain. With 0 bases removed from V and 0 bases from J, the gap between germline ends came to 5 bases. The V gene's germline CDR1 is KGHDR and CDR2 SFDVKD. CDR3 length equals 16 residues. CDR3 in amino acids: CATSDLSRSGANVLTF. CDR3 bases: TGTGCCACCAGTGATTTGAGCCGCTCTGGGGCCAACGTCCTGACTTTC.

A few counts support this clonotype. CDR3 in amino acids: CSARDRPGQKAMNTEAFF. Here the CDR3 DNA reads TGCAGTGCTAGAGATCGCCCGGGACAGAAAGCTATGAACACTGAAGCTTTCTTT. V is TRBV20-1 and J is TRBJ1-1; 7 positions match TRBD1. Looked up from germline, CDR1 is DFQATT and CDR2 is SNEGSKA (reference sequence). This CDR3 is built from 18 residues. Losses at the gene ends were 0 bases for V and 0 bases for J; bases not matched to a gene: 13.

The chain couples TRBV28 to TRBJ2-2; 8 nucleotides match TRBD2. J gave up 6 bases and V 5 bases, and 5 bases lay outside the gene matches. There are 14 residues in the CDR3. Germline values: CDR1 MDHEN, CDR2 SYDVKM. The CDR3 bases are TGTGCCAGCAGTCGGGGACTAGATCCCGGGGAGCTGTTTTTT. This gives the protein CASSRGLDPGELFF. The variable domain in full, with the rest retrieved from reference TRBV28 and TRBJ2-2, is DVKVTQSSRYLVKRTGEKVFLECVQDMDHENMFWYRQDPGLGLRLIYFSYDVKMKEKGDIPEGYSVSREKKERFSLILESASTNQTSMYLCASSRGLDPGELFFGEGSRLTVL.

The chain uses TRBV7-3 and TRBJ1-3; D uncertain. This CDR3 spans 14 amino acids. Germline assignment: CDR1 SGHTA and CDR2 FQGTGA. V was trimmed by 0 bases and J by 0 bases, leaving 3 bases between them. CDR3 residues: CASSLTDSGNTIYF. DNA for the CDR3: TGTGCCAGCAGCTTAACCGACTCTGGAAACACCATATATTTT.

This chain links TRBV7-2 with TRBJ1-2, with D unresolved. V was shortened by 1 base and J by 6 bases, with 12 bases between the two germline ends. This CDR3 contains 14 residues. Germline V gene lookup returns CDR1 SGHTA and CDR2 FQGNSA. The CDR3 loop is CASSLEMTRHGYTF. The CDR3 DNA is TGTGCCAGCAGCTTAGAGATGACACGACATGGCTACACCTTC.

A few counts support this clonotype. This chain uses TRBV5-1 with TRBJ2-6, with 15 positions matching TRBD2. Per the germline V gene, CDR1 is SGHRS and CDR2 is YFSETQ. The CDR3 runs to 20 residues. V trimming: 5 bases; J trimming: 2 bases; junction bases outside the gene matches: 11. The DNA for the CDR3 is TGCGCCAGCAGGTCCAGGACTAGCGGGGGGGCCTCAACTGGGGCCAACGTCCTGACTTTC. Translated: CASRSRTSGGASTGANVLTF.

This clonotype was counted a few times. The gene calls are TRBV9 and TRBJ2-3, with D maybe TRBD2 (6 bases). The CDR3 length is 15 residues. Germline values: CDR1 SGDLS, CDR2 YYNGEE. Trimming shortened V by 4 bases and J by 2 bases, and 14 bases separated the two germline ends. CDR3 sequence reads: CASSPTWGDTDTQYF. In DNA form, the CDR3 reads TGTGCCAGCAGCCCCACCTGGGGGGACACAGATACGCAGTATTTT.

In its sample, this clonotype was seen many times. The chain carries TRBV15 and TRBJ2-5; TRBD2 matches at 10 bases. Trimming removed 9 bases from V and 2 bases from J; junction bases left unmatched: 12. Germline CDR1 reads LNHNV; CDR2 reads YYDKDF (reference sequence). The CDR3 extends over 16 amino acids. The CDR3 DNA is TGTGCCACGCAGTCCTCCTTAGCGGGGGGTCAAGAGACCCAGTACTTC. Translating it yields CATQSSLAGGQETQYF.

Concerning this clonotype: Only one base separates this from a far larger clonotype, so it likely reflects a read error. DNA for the CDR3: TGTGCCAGCAGTTTGGGTTGGAACACTGAAGCTTTCTTT. Translated: CASSLGWNTEAFF. V usage is TRBV12-3 or TRBV12-4 and J usage is TRBJ1-1; no clear D. V lost 3 bases to trimming and J lost 1 base, with 6 bases between them. This CDR3 comprises 13 residues.

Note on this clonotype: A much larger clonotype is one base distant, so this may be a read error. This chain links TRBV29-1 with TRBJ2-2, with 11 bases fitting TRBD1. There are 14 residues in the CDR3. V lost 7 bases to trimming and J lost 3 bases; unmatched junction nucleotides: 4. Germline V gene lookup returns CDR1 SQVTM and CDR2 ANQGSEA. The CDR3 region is CSARTGGDTGELFF. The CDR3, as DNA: TGCAGCGCCCGGACAGGGGGCGACACCGGGGAGCTGTTTTTT.

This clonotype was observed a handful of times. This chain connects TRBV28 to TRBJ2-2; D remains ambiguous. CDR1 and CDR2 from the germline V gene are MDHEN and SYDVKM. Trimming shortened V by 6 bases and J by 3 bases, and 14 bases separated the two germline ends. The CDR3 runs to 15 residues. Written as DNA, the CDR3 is TGTGCCAGCAGGCCATCCCCGGGTTACACCGGGGAGCTGTTTTTT. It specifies CASRPSPGYTGELFF.

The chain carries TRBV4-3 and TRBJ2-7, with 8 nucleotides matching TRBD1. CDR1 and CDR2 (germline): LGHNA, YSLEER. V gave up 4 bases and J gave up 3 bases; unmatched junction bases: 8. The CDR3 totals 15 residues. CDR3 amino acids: CASSPRTGSLYEQYF. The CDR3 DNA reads TGCGCCAGCAGCCCGCGGACAGGGTCCCTCTACGAGCAGTACTTC.

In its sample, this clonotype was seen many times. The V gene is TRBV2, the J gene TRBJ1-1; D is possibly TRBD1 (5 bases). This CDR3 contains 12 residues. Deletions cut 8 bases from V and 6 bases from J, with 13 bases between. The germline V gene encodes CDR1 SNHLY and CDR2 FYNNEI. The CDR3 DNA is TGTGCCAGCTGGGAGGGGAGCCCTGAAGCTTTCTTT. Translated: CASWEGSPEAFF. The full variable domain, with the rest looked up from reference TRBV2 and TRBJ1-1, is EPEVTQTPSHQVTQMGQEVILRCVPISNHLYFYWYRQILGQKVEFLVSFYNNEISEKSEIFDDQFSVERPDGSNFTLKIRSTKLEDSAMYFCASWEGSPEAFFGQGTRLTVV.

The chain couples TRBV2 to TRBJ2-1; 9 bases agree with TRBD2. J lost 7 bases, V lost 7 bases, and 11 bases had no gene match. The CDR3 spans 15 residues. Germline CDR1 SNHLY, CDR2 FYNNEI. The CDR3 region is CASTQPGLASNEQFF. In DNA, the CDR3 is TGTGCCAGCACTCAGCCGGGACTAGCTTCGAATGAGCAGTTCTTC. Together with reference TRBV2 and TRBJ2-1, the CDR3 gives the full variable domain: EPEVTQTPSHQVTQMGQEVILRCVPISNHLYFYWYRQILGQKVEFLVSFYNNEISEKSEIFDDQFSVERPDGSNFTLKIRSTKLEDSAMYFCASTQPGLASNEQFFGPGTRLTVL.

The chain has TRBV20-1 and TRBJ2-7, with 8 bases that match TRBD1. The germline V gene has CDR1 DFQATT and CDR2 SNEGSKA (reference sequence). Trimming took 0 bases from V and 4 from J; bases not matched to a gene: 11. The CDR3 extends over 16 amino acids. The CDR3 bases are TGCAGTGCTAGAGATCCAGGGGGCTACAAAACTTACGAGCAGTACTTC. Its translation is CSARDPGGYKTYEQYF.

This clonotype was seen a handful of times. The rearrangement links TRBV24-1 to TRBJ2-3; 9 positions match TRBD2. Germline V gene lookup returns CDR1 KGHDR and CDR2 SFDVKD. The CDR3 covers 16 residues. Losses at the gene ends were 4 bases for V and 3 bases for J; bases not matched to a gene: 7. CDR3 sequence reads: CATSDAIAGVTDTQYF. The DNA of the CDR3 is TGTGCCACCAGTGACGCTATAGCGGGAGTGACAGATACGCAGTATTTT.

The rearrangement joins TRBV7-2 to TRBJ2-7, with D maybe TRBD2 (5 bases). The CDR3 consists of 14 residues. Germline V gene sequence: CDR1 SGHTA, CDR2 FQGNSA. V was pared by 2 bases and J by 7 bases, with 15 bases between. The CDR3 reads CASSLLSGMGEQYF. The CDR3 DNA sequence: TGTGCCAGCAGCTTATTGTCCGGGATGGGGGAGCAGTACTTC.

The CDR3: CASSEQVFEQFF. Here the CDR3 DNA reads TGTGCCAGCAGTGAACAGGTGTTTGAGCAGTTCTTC. The chain has TRBV28 and TRBJ2-1; possible D gene TRBD1, 5 bases. This CDR3 has 12 amino acids. Germline V gene sequence: CDR1 MDHEN, CDR2 SYDVKM. Trimming pared 5 bases from V and 9 bases from J, leaving 11 bases between.

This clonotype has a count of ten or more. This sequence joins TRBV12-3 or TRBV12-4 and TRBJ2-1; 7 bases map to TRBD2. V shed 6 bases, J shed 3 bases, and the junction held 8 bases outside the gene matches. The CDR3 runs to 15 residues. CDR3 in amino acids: CASSRDYGGYNEQFF. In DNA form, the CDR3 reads TGTGCCAGCAGCCGGGACTACGGTGGCTACAATGAGCAGTTCTTC.

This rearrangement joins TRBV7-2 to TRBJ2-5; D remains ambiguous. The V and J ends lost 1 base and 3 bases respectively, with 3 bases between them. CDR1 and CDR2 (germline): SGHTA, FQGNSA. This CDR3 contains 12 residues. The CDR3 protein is CASSLEEETQYF. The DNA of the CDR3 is TGTGCCAGCAGCTTAGAGGAAGAGACCCAGTACTTC.

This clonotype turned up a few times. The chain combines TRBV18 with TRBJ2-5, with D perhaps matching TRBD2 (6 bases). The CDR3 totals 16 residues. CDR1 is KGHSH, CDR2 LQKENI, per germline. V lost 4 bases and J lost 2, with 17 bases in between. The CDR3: CASSRNSPGGQETQYF. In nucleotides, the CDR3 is TGTGCCAGCTCACGGAACTCTCCCGGAGGGCAAGAGACCCAGTACTTC.

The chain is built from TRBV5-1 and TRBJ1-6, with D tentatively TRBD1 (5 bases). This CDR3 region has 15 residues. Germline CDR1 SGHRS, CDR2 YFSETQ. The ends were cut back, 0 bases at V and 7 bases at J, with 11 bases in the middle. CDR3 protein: CASSLEQANNSPLHF. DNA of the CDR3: TGCGCCAGCAGCTTGGAACAGGCAAACAATTCACCCCTCCACTTT.

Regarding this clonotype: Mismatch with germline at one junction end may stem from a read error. CDR3 nucleotide sequence: TGCGCCAGCGGACAGACAGGGGGCGGTTACGAGCAGAACTTC. Residues: CASGQTGGGYEQNF. The rearrangement uses TRBV5-1 and TRBJ2-7; 10 bases are a match to TRBD1. CDR1 SGHRS and CDR2 YFSETQ come from the germline V gene. The CDR3 has 14 residues.